Reported below is one T cell receptor (beta chain). This clonotype has more than one count but fewer than ten. Which antigen it targets is not known. Qualities for individual bases were not recorded, and no much larger clone is one base off. Read against the paper, the sample's time point label means: patch test 3, about 24 weeks after DPC sensitization. The sample's treatment or condition label, decoded: therapeutic diphenylcyclopropenone sensitization with weekly scalp DPC. Blood at each patch-test visit was drawn before the patch test was applied. Eligible patients were aged 18 to 70, diagnosed with alopecia, deemed suitable for DPC therapy, and excluded if pregnant. Total RNA was extracted from unfractionated whole blood collected in Tempus Blood RNA tubes. Sequences ENHRY (CDR1) and SYGVKD (CDR2) are obtained from the germline V gene. The junction carries 18 bases between V and J, which are trimmed by 6 bases and 4 bases respectively. Including the terminal cysteine and phenylalanine, the CDR3 comprises 16 residues. The entry retains the CDR3 DNA only, 48 bases that are in frame from base 1.

This sample is drawn from a study of human T cells and chemical hapten exposure (dated by TCRdb to 2020 to 2022). In the study overall: For sensitization, 2% DPC in acetone was applied to a roughly 2 cm by roughly 2 cm area of upper inner arm skin. Patients additionally received weekly therapeutic DPC doses to the scalp throughout the roughly 26-week study period. Patch testing on the upper back used Finn chambers containing 0.01% DPC, with scoring done after 6 days according to International Contact Dermatitis Research Group standards. The patient cohort, mostly female, included alopecia areata with under or over 50% scalp involvement, alopecia totalis and alopecia universalis. The libraries were sequenced as a pool, and the TCR yield per sample differed mostly because of small variations in library volumes within the pool. The study tracked peripheral blood TCR repertoire changes in vivo during primary and secondary sensitization to the hapten diphenylcyclopropenone (DPC) in alopecia patients. Blood samples were taken from patients before sensitization (week 0) and at 2, 6 and about 24 weeks after DPC sensitization. For TCR sequencing, blood came from 25 to 35 alopecia patients at anywhere from one to four time points (pre-sensitization, 2, 6 and 24 weeks).

The method behind the library was RACE. Instrument used: NextSeq 500. Library preparation attached unique molecular identifiers to individual cDNA molecules for quantitative, reproducible TCR counting. Each blood RNA sample was used to sequence both TCR alpha and TCR beta chains. For the original study's pipeline: Samples had a median of about 96,000 TCRs, with a range from roughly 20,000 to 690,600. V, J and CDR3 annotation of the TCR reads was carried out using the Decombinator software suite. For PS versus PT1 abundance plots, all samples were subsampled to the same number of TCRs (28,000). Expanded TCRs were defined as absent before sensitization and observed at least eight times at the 2-week time point. The public reads were reanalyzed by TCRdb: fastp trimming at Q25, MiXCR alignment, in-frame beta chains only. Rows merge per CDR3 protein into single entries with the most common DNA and genes. These V and J calls originate from TCRdb's pipeline instead of the authors' own analysis. Here the sample has about 90,000 distinct CDR3 sequences; roughly a tenth occur a single time. The ten most abundant clones make up more than 0.85% of the sample.

Paper-wide results and their limitations: Expanded TCRs formed significantly more large CDR3 similarity clusters than pre-sensitization or healthy control sets, consistent with antigen-driven responses. Because all patients had alopecia, a presumed autoimmune disease, the immune response of the patients might differ from that of healthy individuals. Patch test score was positively correlated with the number of PT1 expanded TCRs, with significance at thresholds 8, 16 and 32 but not at 4. DPC sensitization did not change how many TCRs were above 1 in 1000 frequency, and no evidence was found of alterations in global repertoire structure. Repeated subsampling changed both the strength of the expansion versus patch-test correlation and the threshold at which that correlation became significant.

This receptor was identified in a woman aged 25 to 39 with alopecia areata. Some clones in this sample may be carry-over from other donors' samples. The sequence links TRBV10-3 to TRBJ2-2; the D gene could be either TRBD1 or TRBD2, each agreeing at 6 bases. Sequencing was performed on whole blood, taken in connection with sensitization to the hapten diphenylcyclopropenone (DPC). CDR3 loop: CAISPEMGGLTGELFF. The nucleotides read TGTGCCATCAGCCCCGAGATGGGGGGCCTCACCGGGGAGCTGTTTTTT.